This T cell receptor beta chain stems from a study of OX40 agonist ivuxolimab in advanced cancers. About the research overall: Dose-escalation patients suffered from hepatocellular carcinoma, melanoma, renal cell or head and neck cancer. Prior anti-PD-1, anti-PD-L1 or anti-CTLA-4 therapy was allowed; about 39% had some. Broader study findings: Within 6 weeks, CD4+ and CD8+ blood T cells expanded clonally at 0.1 to 3.0 mg/kg.

About this clone itself: What it binds is not known.

Germline CDR1 and CDR2: LGHNA and YNFKEQ. This CDR3 region has 14 residues. The V and J ends lost 2 bases and 7 bases respectively, with 11 bases between them. Sequencing used immunoSEQ multiplex PCR; TCRdb keeps in-frame clones, though not all of them. Of around 20,000 clones in the sample, around 82% were seen once. The genes are TRBV4-2 and TRBJ2-2; tentatively, D is TRBD1 (6 bases). The TCR originated in an adult with an advanced solid tumor such as melanoma, head and neck, liver or kidney cancer. The material sequenced was CD4+ or CD8+ T cells sorted from blood, taken in a trial of the OX40 agonist ivuxolimab. The CDR3 spells CASSQRGGVGELFF. In DNA form, the CDR3 reads TGTGCCAGCAGCCAAAGAGGGGGAGTCGGGGAGCTGTTTTTT.